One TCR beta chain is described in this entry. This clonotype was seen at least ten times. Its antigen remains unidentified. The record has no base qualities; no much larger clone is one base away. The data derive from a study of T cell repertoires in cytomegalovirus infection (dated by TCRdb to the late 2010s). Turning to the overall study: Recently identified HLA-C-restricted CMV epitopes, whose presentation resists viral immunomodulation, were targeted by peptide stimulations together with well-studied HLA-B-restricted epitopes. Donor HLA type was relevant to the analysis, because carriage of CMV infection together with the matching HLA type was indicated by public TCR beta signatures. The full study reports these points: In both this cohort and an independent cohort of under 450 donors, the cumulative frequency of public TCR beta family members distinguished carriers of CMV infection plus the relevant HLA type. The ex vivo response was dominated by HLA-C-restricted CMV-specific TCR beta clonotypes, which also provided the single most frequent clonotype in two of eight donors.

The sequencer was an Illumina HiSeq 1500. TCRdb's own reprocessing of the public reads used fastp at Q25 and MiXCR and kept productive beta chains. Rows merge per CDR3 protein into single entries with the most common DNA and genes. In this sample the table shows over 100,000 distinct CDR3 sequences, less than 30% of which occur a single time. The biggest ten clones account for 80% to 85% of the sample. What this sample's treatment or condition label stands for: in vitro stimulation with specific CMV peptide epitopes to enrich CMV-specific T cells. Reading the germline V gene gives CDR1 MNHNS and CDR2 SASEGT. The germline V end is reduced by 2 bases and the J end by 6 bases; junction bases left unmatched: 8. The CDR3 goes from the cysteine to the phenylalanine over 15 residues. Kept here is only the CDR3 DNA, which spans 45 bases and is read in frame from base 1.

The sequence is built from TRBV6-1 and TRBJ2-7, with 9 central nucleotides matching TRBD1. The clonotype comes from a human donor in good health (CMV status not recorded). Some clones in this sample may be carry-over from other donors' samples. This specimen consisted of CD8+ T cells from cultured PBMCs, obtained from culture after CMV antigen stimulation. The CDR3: CASSESGTGILEQYF. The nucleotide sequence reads TGTGCCAGCAGTGAAAGCGGGACAGGGATTCTCGAGCAGTACTTC.